In its sample, the clone carrying this TCR beta chain is medium-sized. This entry belongs to a study of regulatory T cells in long-lasting Graves disease. For TCR beta, libraries came from iRepertoire HTBI primers and Arm-PCR of CDR3 regions. Using its own MiXCR run on the multiplex PCR reads, TCRdb lists one record per CDR3 protein. The sample yields about 330,000 distinct CDR3 sequences, 15% to 20% seen once. The CDR3 is 12 amino acids. V lost 2 bases, J lost 7 bases, and 9 bases lay in between. Germline V gene lookup returns CDR1 LGHDT and CDR2 YNNKEL (reference sequence). Time point here: newly diagnosed GD, antithyroid drugs for less than 3 months. The authors made the TCR library using RNA they extracted from PBMCs. Criteria from the American Thyroid Association guidelines were applied to diagnose Graves' disease. This same sample was also taken into another study, of T cells in Graves' hyperthyroidism and ophthalmopathy.

The rearrangement uses TRBV3-1 and TRBJ2-7; D ambiguous. The source of this sequence is a woman aged 18-35 years with Graves disease. The sequencing here drew on peripheral blood mononuclear cells (PBMCs), taken at new diagnosis, from a patient treated with antithyroid drugs. The chain's CDR3 is CASSQSGREQYF. The CDR3 coding sequence is TGTGCCAGCAGCCAATCCGGCCGGGAGCAGTACTTC.